This entry lists 15 T cell receptor beta chains sequenced from one sample in a study of CD8 T cells in Susac syndrome. RNA amounts of roughly 0.45 to 1 ug underwent reverse transcription with random hexamers. TCRdb reanalysed the immunoSEQ multiplex PCR reads using MiXCR and keeps one entry per CDR3 protein. The sample consists of 110,000 or so distinct CDR3 sequences, around 92% of them appearing once. Sequencing was performed on CD4+ T cells from PBMCs. The receptors here all came from a human donor with multiple sclerosis.

This chain's CDR3 is CASSLDNRGGYTF. The CDR3 DNA sequence: TGTGCCAGCAGCTTAGATAACAGAGGAGGCTACACCTTC. The rearrangement links TRBV7-3 to TRBJ1-2, with D unresolved. Germline assignment: CDR1 SGHTA and CDR2 FQGTGA. Trimming stripped 2 bases from V and 8 bases from J, with 12 bases between. This CDR3 is built from 13 residues.

The chain uses TRBV6-1 and TRBJ2-5, with 9 bases identical to TRBD2. The germline gives CDR1 MNHNS, CDR2 SASEGT. After removal of 6 bases from V and 5 bases from J, the junction contained 10 bases not matched to a gene. The CDR3 consists of 15 residues. The chain's CDR3 is CASSPDSGGHETQYF. The CDR3 DNA sequence: TGTGCCAGCAGCCCCGACAGCGGGGGGCATGAGACCCAGTACTTC.

This chain joins TRBV7-2 and TRBJ2-7; D unresolved. Germline CDR1 reads SGHTA; CDR2 reads FQGNSA. V gave up 5 bases and J gave up 3 bases, with 17 bases separating them. The CDR3 is 15 residues long. The CDR3: CASSPFQVGFYEQYF. DNA of the CDR3: TGTGCCAGCAGCCCTTTCCAGGTGGGGTTCTACGAGCAGTACTTC.

The chain couples TRBV18 to TRBJ2-1, with TRBD2 matching over 7 bases. Germline V gives CDR1 KGHSH, CDR2 LQKENI. The CDR3 covers 13 residues. With V trimmed by 0 bases and J by 7 bases, 0 bases remained unmatched. The CDR3 spells CASSPPGGNEQFF. The CDR3 bases are TGTGCCAGCTCACCACCGGGGGGGAATGAGCAGTTCTTC.

V and J are TRBV19 and TRBJ2-1; 9 bases fit TRBD1. J was trimmed by 8 bases and V by 6 bases; bases with no gene match: 8. The CDR3 length is 14 residues. The germline V gene encodes CDR1 LNHDA and CDR2 SQIVND (reference sequence). The CDR3 DNA reads as TGTGCCAGTAGCAGCGGGACAGGGTCGGATGAGCAGTTCTTC. Amino acid sequence: CASSSGTGSDEQFF.

This chain connects TRBV4-2 to TRBJ1-2, with 9 bases fitting TRBD1. Germline values: CDR1 LGHNA, CDR2 YNFKEQ. The CDR3 consists of 13 residues. With 3 bases clipped from V and 6 bases from J, the junction kept 2 bases outside the gene matches. CDR3 sequence reads: CASSQGQGDGYTF. The CDR3 coding sequence is TGTGCCAGCAGCCAGGGACAGGGTGATGGCTACACCTTC.

The chain employs TRBV7-9 and TRBJ1-5; D not certain. This CDR3 has 13 amino acids. Per germline, CDR1 SEHNR and CDR2 FQNEAQ (reference sequence). Between the trimmed V and J ends, which lost 2 bases and 4 bases, there was a span of 6 bases. The CDR3 region has the DNA TGTGCCAGCAGCTTACGAGGGAATCAGCCCCAGCATTTT. This codes for CASSLRGNQPQHF.

The sample holds one count of this clonotype. CDR3 protein: CASSFQGRNNQPQHF. Here the CDR3 DNA reads TGCGCCAGCAGCTTCCAGGGGAGGAACAATCAGCCCCAGCATTTT. The rearrangement joins TRBV5-1 to TRBJ1-5; D possibly corresponds to TRBD1 (6 bases). Germline V gene data show CDR1 as SGHRS and CDR2 as YFSETQ. The CDR3 contains 15 residues. Trimming cost V 2 bases and J 3 bases, with 12 bases left between them.

V and J are TRBV20-1 and TRBJ2-5, with unresolved D. The germline V gene has CDR1 DFQATT and CDR2 SNEGSKA (reference sequence). This CDR3 spans 15 amino acids. V lost 0 bases and J lost 3, with 14 bases in between. Here the CDR3 DNA reads TGCAGTGCTAGAGATACTCTGAAGGCAGAAGAGACCCAGTACTTC. Amino acid sequence: CSARDTLKAEETQYF.

This clonotype was recorded only once. J is TRBJ2-5 and V is TRBV3-1; 7 bases are a match to TRBD1. V was pared by 6 bases and J by 2 bases, with 12 bases of the junction left unmatched. CDR1 LGHDT and CDR2 YNNKEL come from the germline V gene (reference sequence). The CDR3 covers 16 residues. This chain's CDR3 is CASRLWGTGEQETQYF. As DNA, the CDR3 is TGTGCCAGCAGGCTTTGGGGAACAGGGGAGCAAGAGACCCAGTACTTC.

This rearrangement joins TRBV19 to TRBJ1-6, with no clear D. Trimming left V 7 bases short and J 6 bases short, with 19 bases between. This CDR3 is built from 16 residues. From germline, CDR1 is LNHDA and CDR2 SQIVND (reference sequence). CDR3 region: CASTGWPTIGNSPLHF. CDR3 DNA sequence: TGTGCCAGTACCGGATGGCCAACCATCGGTAATTCACCCCTCCACTTT.

V is TRBV6-2 or TRBV6-3 and J is TRBJ1-2; possibly TRBD1 for D (6 bases). The germline V gene encodes CDR1 MNHEY and CDR2 SVGEGT. The CDR3 is made up of 14 amino acids. Trimming took 2 bases from V and 3 from J, leaving 10 bases between them. Written as DNA, the CDR3 is TGTGCCAGCAGTTACCGCAGGGGAGACTATGGCTACACCTTC. Protein product: CASSYRRGDYGYTF.

This chain joins TRBV28 and TRBJ1-2; D is perhaps TRBD1 (6 bases). This CDR3 spans 16 amino acids. The germline V gene encodes CDR1 MDHEN and CDR2 SYDVKM. Trimming cost V 10 bases and J 3 bases, with 24 bases left between them. In DNA form, the CDR3 reads TGTGCCACCAGGCAGGTGTTGGGGGCCGGGTACTATGGCTACACCTTC. Amino acids: CATRQVLGAGYYGYTF.

The rearrangement uses TRBV5-4 and TRBJ2-7; weak D call: TRBD1 (5 bases). Germline CDR1 reads SGHNT; CDR2 reads YYREEE (reference sequence). The CDR3 is 13 amino acids. V lost 0 bases, J lost 7 bases, and 11 bases lay in between. This CDR3 reads CASSLDRPWEQYF. DNA for the CDR3: TGTGCCAGCAGCTTGGACAGGCCCTGGGAGCAGTACTTC.

V gene TRBV19 combines with J gene TRBJ2-7; the D gene is possibly TRBD1 (5 bases). The CDR3 is made up of 15 amino acids. V was cut by 4 bases and J by 0 bases, with 13 bases left in between. CDR1 and CDR2 from the germline V gene are LNHDA and SQIVND (reference sequence). In DNA form, the CDR3 reads TGTGCCAGTAGTAAACGGCGGCAGGGCTCCTACGAGCAGTACTTC. Amino acid sequence: CASSKRRQGSYEQYF.